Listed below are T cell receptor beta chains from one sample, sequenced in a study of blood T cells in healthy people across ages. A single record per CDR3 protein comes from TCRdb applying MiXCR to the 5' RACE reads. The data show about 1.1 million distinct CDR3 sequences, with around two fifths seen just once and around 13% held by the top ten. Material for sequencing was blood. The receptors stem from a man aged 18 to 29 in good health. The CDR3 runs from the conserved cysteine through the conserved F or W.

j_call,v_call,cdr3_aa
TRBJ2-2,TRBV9,CACSVDRTGMNTGELFF
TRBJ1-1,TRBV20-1,CSAQEMVTEAFF
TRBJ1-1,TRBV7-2,CASSLHGTEAFF
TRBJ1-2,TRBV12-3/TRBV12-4,CAGSPTGLVSYGYTF
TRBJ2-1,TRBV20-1,CSARWTRRGNEKFF
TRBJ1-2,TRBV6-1,CASSEAGYGYTF
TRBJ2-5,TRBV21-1,CASSATQGLQETQYF
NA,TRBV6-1,CASSEGTVYEQYF
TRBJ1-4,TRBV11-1,CASSLIGTTTNEKLFF
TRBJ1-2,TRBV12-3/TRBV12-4,CASSTDSCDGYTF
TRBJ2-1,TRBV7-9,CASRNRDINEQFF
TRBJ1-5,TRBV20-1,CSAEDSQHF
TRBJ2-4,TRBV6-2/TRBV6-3,CASTLGTAAKNIQYF
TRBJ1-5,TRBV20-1,CSATSNLTGYSNQPQHF
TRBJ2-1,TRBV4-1,CASSLTDRVWNEQFF
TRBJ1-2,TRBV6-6,CASSPGTGPHGYTF
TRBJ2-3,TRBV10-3,CAISGRDPGDTQYF
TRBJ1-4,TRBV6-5,CASSTRGNEKLFF
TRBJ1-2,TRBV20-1,CSAIKNKGYGYTF
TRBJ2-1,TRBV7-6,CASTLGAVGNHEQLF
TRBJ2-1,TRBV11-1,CASSVGQDVYNEQFF
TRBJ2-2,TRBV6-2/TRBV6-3,CASTTGGISLNLVTRTNTGELFF
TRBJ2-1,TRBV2,CASSEGNRGNEQFF
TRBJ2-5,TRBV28,CAAGDTQETQYF
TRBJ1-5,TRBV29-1,CSDAQGLGQPQHF
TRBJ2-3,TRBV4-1,CASSQEAGGRDTQYF
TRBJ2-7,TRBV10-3,CAITDGLASAYNEQYF
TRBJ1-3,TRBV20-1,CSAPVFGQGASGNTIYF
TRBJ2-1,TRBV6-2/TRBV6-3,CASRHGNRQFF
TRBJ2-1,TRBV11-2,CASSLDYGLAFDNEQFF
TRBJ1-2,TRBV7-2,CASSLAVGYTF
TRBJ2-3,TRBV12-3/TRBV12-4,CASSFNGGTDTEYF
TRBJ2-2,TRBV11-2,CASSFPGLAGVITNTGELFF
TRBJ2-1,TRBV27,CASSLSARANEQFF
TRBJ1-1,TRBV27,CASSLMDRDTEAFF
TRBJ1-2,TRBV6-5,CASSPRWYSPGQGTYGYTF
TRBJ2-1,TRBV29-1,CSADNRPNEQFF
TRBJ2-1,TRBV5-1,CASSLVPSGGGFSYNEQFF
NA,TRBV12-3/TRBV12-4,CASSSESQGGQYEQYF
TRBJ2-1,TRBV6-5,CASSLGPGGYNEQFF
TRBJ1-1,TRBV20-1,CSADSPWDNTEAFF
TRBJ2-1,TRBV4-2,CASSQDLSGRSYNEQFF
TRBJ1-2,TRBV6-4,CASSPEGGSNYGYTF
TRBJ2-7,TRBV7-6,CASSKSGTGFLSEQYF
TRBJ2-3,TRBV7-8,CASSPSGLGLDTQYF
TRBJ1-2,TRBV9,CASSVGGVSGGYTF
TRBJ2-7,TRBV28,CASIGWWASGSYEQYF
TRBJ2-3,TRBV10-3,CAIRTTTPTQYF
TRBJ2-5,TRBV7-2,CASSLEVSGGETQYF
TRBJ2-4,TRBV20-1,CSASKTGIAKNVQYF